Listed here is a single T cell receptor beta chain. The antigen is not known. The data stem from a study of CD8 T cells in ankylosing spondylitis. The CDR3 runs 11 residues. The germline gives CDR1 SNHLY, CDR2 FYNNEI. Trimming took 7 bases from V and 4 from J, leaving 7 bases between them. TCRdb re-analysed the 5' RACE reads in MiXCR, keeping a single row per CDR3 protein. The sample contains roughly 180,000 distinct CDR3 sequences, approximately 10% of which appear only once. Study observations and caveats: About 8 highly homologous variants made up a TCR beta motif that seemed to typify ankylosing spondylitis blood.

The chain combines TRBV2 with TRBJ1-1; D is unclear. The TCR was taken from a female donor with ankylosing spondylitis or in good health (not recorded which). The sample taken for sequencing was blood, either unsorted or a sorted T cell fraction (not recorded which). CDR3 region: CASISATEAFF. The CDR3 DNA sequence: TGTGCCAGCATTTCCGCCACTGAAGCTTTCTTT.